Presented here are 14 T cell receptor beta chains from one specimen sequenced in a study of blood T cell repertoires in COVID-19. Clones were sequenced by immunoSEQ multiplex PCR, and TCRdb holds only the in-frame ones, with some missing. The repertoire holds roughly 200,000 clones, around 88% seen once, with around 1.4% in the top ten. Sequenced sample: peripheral blood. The receptors here all came from a man aged 18-30 years with active or convalescent COVID-19.

CDR3 region: CATSDAGTGIGVNYGYTF. The CDR3 nucleotides read TGTGCCACCAGTGATGCGGGGACAGGGATTGGGGTTAACTATGGCTACACCTTC. The chain joins TRBV24-1 to TRBJ1-2; TRBD1 matches 9 bases. Germline CDR1 KGHDR, CDR2 SFDVKD. The CDR3 consists of 18 residues. Trimming removed 3 bases from V and 1 base from J; junction bases left unmatched: 11.

The chain has TRBV4-2 and TRBJ1-5; 8 bases align to TRBD1. J gave up 6 bases and V 1 base, and 2 bases lay outside the gene matches. CDR1 and CDR2 (germline): LGHNA, YNFKEQ. The CDR3 loop spans 14 amino acids. The CDR3 spells CASSQGTGGQPQHF. The CDR3 nucleotides are TGTGCCAGCAGCCAAGGTACAGGGGGTCAGCCCCAGCATTTT.

The chain recombines TRBV28 with TRBJ1-4; 12 nucleotides agree with TRBD1. CDR3 length equals 19 residues. The J segment lost 8 bases and the V segment lost 6 bases, leaving 19 bases of the junction unmatched. Germline V CDR1 and CDR2: MDHEN, SYDVKM. The CDR3: CASSPLLRGQGAMDEKLFF. For the CDR3, the DNA is TGTGCCAGCAGCCCACTCTTACGGGGACAGGGGGCGATGGACGAAAAACTGTTTTTT.

The V gene is TRBV29-1, the J gene TRBJ1-5, with D possibly matching TRBD1 (5 bases). Germline CDR1 reads SQVTM; CDR2 reads ANQGSEA. Trimming took 6 bases from V and 5 from J, leaving 17 bases between them. This CDR3 spans 14 amino acids. The CDR3 reads CSVETGTQDQPQHF. The CDR3 DNA sequence: TGCAGCGTAGAGACGGGTACACAGGATCAGCCCCAGCATTTT.

This clone turned up a few times. The V gene is TRBV27, the J gene TRBJ2-2; 9 bases match TRBD1. Germline-derived CDR1 and CDR2 are MNHEY and SMNVEV (reference sequence). V lost 4 bases to trimming and J lost 4 bases; unmatched junction nucleotides: 7. The CDR3 totals 16 residues. The CDR3 loop reads CASSSYRGQGTGELFF. The CDR3 coding sequence is TGTGCCAGCAGTTCATACAGGGGGCAGGGCACCGGGGAGCTGTTTTTT.

The chain recombines TRBV6-1 with TRBJ1-4, with D uncertain. The CDR3 extends over 15 amino acids. Germline CDR1 reads MNHNS; CDR2 reads SASEGT. The V and J ends lost 3 bases and 4 bases respectively, with 12 bases between them. CDR3 amino acids: CASSDGGLVNEKLFF. The CDR3 DNA sequence: TGTGCCAGCAGTGACGGAGGTTTGGTTAATGAAAAACTGTTTTTT.

The rearrangement joins TRBV25-1 to TRBJ1-5; maybe TRBD1 (5 bases). Germline V lookup: CDR1 MGHDK, CDR2 SYGVNS. This CDR3 comprises 18 residues. The germline V and J ends were trimmed by 2 bases and 7 bases, with 24 bases remaining between them. CDR3 sequence reads: CASSEPTPSQGGGQPQHF. DNA of the CDR3: TGTGCCAGCAGTGAACCAACCCCGTCGCAGGGAGGCGGACAGCCCCAGCATTTT.

The rearrangement joins TRBV30 to TRBJ1-3; D might be TRBD1 (5 bases). In germline, CDR1 is GTSNPN, CDR2 SVGIG (reference sequence). The CDR3 is 14 amino acids. V was cut by 2 bases and J by 3 bases, with 11 bases left in between. The DNA for the CDR3 is TGTGCCTGGAGTCCCTGGGGCGGTGGAAACACCATATATTTT. Translated: CAWSPWGGGNTIYF.

This sequence joins TRBV6-1 and TRBJ1-2, with D maybe TRBD1 (5 bases). V dropped 1 base and J dropped 0 bases, with 9 bases sitting between them. The germline CDR1 and CDR2 sequences are MNHNS and SASEGT. The CDR3 is 15 amino acids. The CDR3 loop is CASSEEDTANYGYTF. The CDR3 nucleotides read TGTGCCAGCAGTGAAGAGGACACAGCTAACTATGGCTACACCTTC.

This clone was counted between two and nine times. The CDR3 here is CASSIGSSSGGEQFF. Here the CDR3 DNA reads TGTGCCAGTAGTATAGGGTCGTCTAGCGGGGGTGAGCAGTTCTTC. This chain connects TRBV19 to TRBJ2-1; 10 bases map to TRBD2. Germline assignment: CDR1 LNHDA and CDR2 SQIVND (reference sequence). With 1 base clipped from V and 9 bases from J, the junction kept 6 bases outside the gene matches. This CDR3 contains 15 residues.

CDR3 residues: CASRPTPGEAFF. As DNA, the CDR3 is TGTGCCAGTAGGCCCACCCCAGGGGAAGCTTTCTTT. The chain recombines TRBV19 with TRBJ1-1, with D possibly matching TRBD1 (5 bases). Trimming shortened V by 6 bases and J by 8 bases, and 13 bases separated the two germline ends. CDR1 and CDR2 (germline): LNHDA, SQIVND (reference sequence). This CDR3 spans 12 amino acids.

The rearrangement joins TRBV19 to TRBJ2-5; 8 positions agree with TRBD1. V lost 4 bases to trimming and J lost 3 bases; unmatched junction nucleotides: 7. The CDR3 runs 15 residues. Germline V gives CDR1 LNHDA, CDR2 SQIVND (reference sequence). In nucleotides, the CDR3 is TGTGCCAGTAGTACCCGGACAGGGTCTAAAGAGACCCAGTACTTC. It translates to CASSTRTGSKETQYF.

The chain is built from TRBV21-1 and TRBJ1-1; whether TRBD1, the table's D call, matches the DNA was not checked. TRBV21-1 is labeled a pseudogene. This CDR3 is built from 14 residues. As DNA, the CDR3 is TGTGCCAGACGAACAGGGGGGGTTTTTGGTGAAGCTTTCTTT. The encoded protein is CARRTGGVFGEAFF.

The table lists this clone with a count of one. Relative to the germline gene, one junction end is altered; a read error may explain this. The V gene is TRBV30, the J gene TRBJ1-1, with a tentative D call TRBD1 (6 bases). The CDR3 extends over 11 amino acids. The germline V gene encodes CDR1 GTSNPN and CDR2 SVGIG (reference sequence). CDR3 sequence: CAWKGERVILF. CDR3 coding DNA: TGTGCCTGGAAGGGGGAACGGGTTATCCTCTTT. Drawing the rest from reference TRBV30 and TRBJ1-1, the complete variable domain is SQTIHQWPATLVQPVGSPLSLECTVEGTSNPNLYWYRQAAGRGLQLLFYSVGIGQISSEVPQNLSASRPQDRQFILSSKKLLLSDSGFYLCAWKGERVILFGQGTRLTVV.